This entry lists 19 T cell receptor beta chains sequenced from one sample in a study of blood T cell repertoires in COVID-19. The method was immunoSEQ multiplex PCR; TCRdb's version includes in-frame clones alone and lacks a portion of them. The repertoire has around 200,000 clones, around 90% of them found once; the top ten carry 5.5% to 7.5%. Sequenced material: peripheral blood. The receptors come from a man aged 40-49 years with acute or convalescent COVID-19.

V and J are TRBV7-8 and TRBJ1-5; 8 bases fit TRBD1. The CDR3 consists of 16 residues. Trimming removed 5 bases from V and 7 bases from J; junction bases left unmatched: 13. Germline lookup yields CDR1 SGHVS and CDR2 FQNEAQ. The CDR3 region is CASSPRTGFRRQPQHF. The DNA of the CDR3 is TGTGCCAGCAGCCCCAGGACAGGGTTCAGGAGGCAGCCCCAGCATTTT.

The chain employs TRBV2 and TRBJ2-4, with D possibly being TRBD1 (6 bases). Germline V gives CDR1 SNHLY, CDR2 FYNNEI. CDR3 size: 15 residues. Trimming left V 8 bases short and J 3 bases short, with 17 bases between. The CDR3 is CASEQGDGGKNIQYF. The CDR3 DNA is TGTGCCAGCGAACAGGGAGATGGTGGCAAAAACATTCAGTACTTC.

The chain employs TRBV19 and TRBJ2-4; TRBD2 matches 7 bases. Germline V CDR1 and CDR2: LNHDA, SQIVND (reference sequence). Trimming took 5 bases from V and 8 from J; bases not matched to a gene: 6. The CDR3 has 13 residues. CDR3: CASSRLAPDIQYF. CDR3 nucleotide sequence: TGTGCCAGTAGTCGACTAGCCCCGGACATTCAGTACTTC.

This chain connects TRBV6-5 to TRBJ2-5; 11 nucleotides match TRBD2. CDR1 MNHEY and CDR2 SVGAGI come from the germline V gene. The CDR3 totals 15 residues. V shed 5 bases, J shed 2 bases, and the junction held 4 bases outside the gene matches. CDR3 in DNA: TGTGCCAGCAGTATAGCGGGGGGGAATCAAGAGACCCAGTACTTC. Encoded protein: CASSIAGGNQETQYF.

The V and J genes are TRBV7-3 and TRBJ2-4, with D possibly matching TRBD1 (6 bases). V was shortened by 5 bases and J by 5 bases, with 13 bases between the two germline ends. This CDR3 region has 14 residues. Germline CDR1 SGHTA, CDR2 FQGTGA. CDR3 amino acids: CASSPGTSQNIQYF. The CDR3 DNA reads TGTGCCAGCAGCCCCGGGACATCTCAAAACATTCAGTACTTC.

This sequence joins TRBV24-1 and TRBJ2-3, with TRBD2 matching over 9 bases. Trimming at V came to 4 bases and at J to 4 bases, leaving 8 bases not matched to a gene. Germline V gene data show CDR1 as KGHDR and CDR2 as SFDVKD. The CDR3 spans 16 residues. CDR3 in amino acids: CATSDPGRGGPDTQYF. The DNA for the CDR3 is TGTGCCACCAGTGACCCAGGGCGGGGGGGCCCAGATACGCAGTATTTT.

This clone occurred once. In the same sample, other DNA sequences code for this CDR3. The V call is TRBV27, the J call TRBJ1-4; D may be TRBD1 (5 bases). Per germline, CDR1 MNHEY and CDR2 SMNVEV (reference sequence). V was trimmed by 3 bases and J by 0 bases, leaving 8 bases between them. CDR3 length equals 15 residues. The CDR3 nucleotides read TGTGCCAGCAGTTTGGGGGGGGCAACTAATGAAAAACTGTTTTTT. The encoded protein is CASSLGGATNEKLFF.

The V and J genes are TRBV5-4 and TRBJ1-3; 7 nucleotides align to TRBD1. The junction had 8 bases not matched to a gene; V was cut back by 4 bases and J by 4 bases. The CDR3 sequence is 15 residues long. CDR1 SGHNT and CDR2 YYREEE come from the germline V gene (reference sequence). CDR3 DNA: TGTGCCAGCAGCCCCGACAGGGCAGGCGGAAACACCATATATTTT. As protein: CASSPDRAGGNTIYF.

J is TRBJ1-5 and V is TRBV7-8; TRBD1 aligns across 7 bases. Germline loops: CDR1 SGHVS, CDR2 FQNEAQ. The V gene end was trimmed by 5 bases and the J gene end by 3 bases; junction bases not matched to a gene: 7. CDR3 length: 15 residues. The CDR3 sequence: CASSDDRVTNQPQHF. CDR3 nucleotides: TGTGCCAGCAGCGACGACAGGGTAACCAATCAGCCCCAGCATTTT.

The chain joins TRBV29-1 to TRBJ2-2; tentatively, D is TRBD2 (7 bases). The CDR3 is made up of 12 amino acids. V dropped 4 bases and J dropped 7 bases, with 10 bases sitting between them. Germline V gene data show CDR1 as SQVTM and CDR2 as ANQGSEA. The CDR3 DNA reads TGCAGCGTTGGAGGGGGGGGCGGGGAGCTGTTTTTT. Its protein is CSVGGGGGELFF.

This chain joins TRBV5-1 and TRBJ1-1; no firm D call. Per germline, CDR1 SGHRS and CDR2 YFSETQ. The CDR3 runs 15 residues. V was pared by 0 bases and J by 0 bases, with 9 bases between. The CDR3 DNA sequence: TGCGCCAGCAGCTTGGATGGAGGGATGAACACTGAAGCTTTCTTT. Residues: CASSLDGGMNTEAFF.

The V call is TRBV7-9, the J call TRBJ1-4; 7 bases agree with TRBD1. CDR1 is SEHNR, CDR2 FQNEAQ, per germline (reference sequence). CDR3 length equals 15 residues. Trimming cost V 5 bases and J 3 bases; bases outside gene matches: 6. The CDR3 is CASSGRQGPNEKLFF. Here the CDR3 DNA reads TGTGCCAGCAGCGGTAGACAGGGTCCTAATGAAAAACTGTTTTTT.

The chain recombines TRBV12-3 or TRBV12-4 with TRBJ1-1; D might be TRBD1 (5 bases). Trimming took 5 bases from V and 6 from J, leaving 13 bases between them. This CDR3 comprises 13 residues. The CDR3 DNA follows: TGTGCCAGCAGTACCACCCAGGGCTCTGAAGCTTTCTTT. As protein: CASSTTQGSEAFF.

The chain has TRBV3-1 (or the pseudogene TRBV3-2) and TRBJ1-4; 9 positions match TRBD1. Germline CDR1 reads LGHDT; CDR2 reads YNNKEL (reference sequence). The CDR3 has 16 amino acids. V trimming: 4 bases; J trimming: 4 bases; junction bases outside the gene matches: 7. This CDR3 is CASSLFEGQGNEKLFF. CDR3 DNA: TGTGCCAGCAGCCTCTTTGAGGGACAGGGTAATGAAAAACTGTTTTTT.

The chain uses TRBV19 and TRBJ2-1; 8 bases are shared with TRBD1. Per germline, CDR1 LNHDA and CDR2 SQIVND (reference sequence). The J segment lost 9 bases and the V segment lost 9 bases, leaving 10 bases of the junction unmatched. This CDR3 contains 13 residues. This CDR3 is CASATGGGLEQFF. CDR3 in DNA: TGTGCCAGCGCTACAGGGGGAGGCCTTGAGCAGTTCTTC. Looking up the rest from reference TRBV19 and TRBJ2-1 gives the full variable domain: DGGITQSPKYLFRKEGQNVTLSCEQNLNHDAMYWYRQDPGQGLRLIYYSQIVNDFQKGDIAEGYSVSREKKESFPLTVTSAQKNPTAFYLCASATGGGLEQFFGPGTRLTVL.

This chain uses TRBV6-6 with TRBJ1-5; unclear D gene. CDR1 is MNHNY and CDR2 is SVGAGI in the germline V gene (reference sequence). The CDR3 runs 13 residues. Trimming removed 2 bases from V and 9 bases from J, with 11 bases in between. The CDR3 DNA follows: TGTGCCAGCAGTTACGGGGTGGAGGGGCCCCAGCATTTT. Translated, it gives CASSYGVEGPQHF.

This chain joins TRBV15 and TRBJ2-7, with TRBD2 identical over 12 bases. The J segment lost 3 bases and the V segment lost 5 bases, leaving 5 bases of the junction unmatched. CDR1 is LNHNV and CDR2 is YYDKDF in the germline V gene (reference sequence). CDR3 length equals 15 residues. The CDR3 sequence is CATSPLAGGYYEQYF. The DNA of the CDR3 is TGTGCCACCAGCCCGCTAGCGGGGGGGTACTACGAGCAGTACTTC.

The gene calls are TRBV25-1 and TRBJ2-7; no reliable D call. This CDR3 has 11 residues. Trimming shortened V by 4 bases and J by 4 bases, and 5 bases separated the two germline ends. Germline lookup yields CDR1 MGHDK and CDR2 SYGVNS. In DNA, the CDR3 is TGTGCCAGCAGTGCCCTTTACGAGCAGTACTTC. It translates to CASSALYEQYF.

V usage is TRBV3-1 (or the pseudogene TRBV3-2) and J usage is TRBJ2-2; no reliable D call. CDR3 length: 16 amino acids. The V end was cut by 0 bases, the J end by 3 bases, with 11 bases between. Germline V lookup: CDR1 LGHDT, CDR2 YNNKEL (reference sequence). The CDR3 DNA sequence: TGTGCCAGCAGCCAAGACCCAGGCCCGGACACCGGGGAGCTGTTTTTT. Residues: CASSQDPGPDTGELFF.